This entry lists 23 T cell receptor beta chains sequenced from one sample in a study of T cell changes during pregnancy in multiple sclerosis. Sequencing used immunoSEQ multiplex PCR; TCRdb keeps in-frame clones, though not all of them. The profile shows tens of thousands of clones, 92% of them singletons. The source material was CD4+ T cells from peripheral blood mononuclear cells, sampled after pregnancy. Receptors originate from a female donor with multiple sclerosis, enrolled in a pregnancy study.

This chain connects TRBV30 to TRBJ2-7; no firm D call. V gave up 2 bases and J gave up 4 bases, with 9 bases separating them. The CDR3 consists of 12 residues. In germline, CDR1 is GTSNPN, CDR2 SVGIG (reference sequence). CDR3 sequence: CAWSPFRYEQYF. The CDR3, as DNA: TGTGCCTGGAGTCCCTTTCGGTACGAGCAGTACTTC.

This chain joins TRBV14 and TRBJ1-5, with 7 bases lining up with TRBD1. CDR3 size: 14 residues. Germline trimming cut 1 base from V and 7 bases from J; bases unmatched to any gene: 4. Per germline, CDR1 SGHDN and CDR2 FVKESK. The CDR3 region has the DNA TGTGCCAGCAGCCAAGCAGGGGGTGGGCAGCCCCAGCATTTT. Amino acids: CASSQAGGGQPQHF. The complete variable domain, with remaining parts taken from reference TRBV14 and TRBJ1-5, reads EAGVTQFPSHSVIEKGQTVTLRCDPISGHDNLYWYRRVMGKEIKFLLHFVKESKQDESGMPNNRFLAERTGGTYSTLKVQPAELEDSGVYFCASSQAGGGQPQHFGDGTRLSIL.

The chain has TRBV19 and TRBJ2-1, with 9 bases that match TRBD2. The CDR3 covers 17 residues. V trimming: 5 bases; J trimming: 0 bases; junction bases outside the gene matches: 8. Germline V lookup: CDR1 LNHDA, CDR2 SQIVND (reference sequence). DNA of the CDR3: TGTGCCAGTAGTCCGTTTAGCGGGAGTTCCTCCTACAATGAGCAGTTCTTC. The encoded protein is CASSPFSGSSSYNEQFF.

This chain links TRBV18 with TRBJ1-5; 12 nucleotides align to TRBD1. Germline CDR1 and CDR2: KGHSH and LQKENI. This CDR3 has 17 residues. J gave up 4 bases and V 0 bases, and 4 bases lay outside the gene matches. Here the CDR3 DNA reads TGTGCCAGCTCACCACCGGGACAGGGGGCTATGAATCAGCCCCAGCATTTT. Translation gives CASSPPGQGAMNQPQHF.

V is TRBV15 and J is TRBJ1-1; 9 nucleotides align to TRBD1. Unmatched junction bases numbered 9, after V lost 3 bases and J lost 4 bases. Per germline, CDR1 LNHNV and CDR2 YYDKDF (reference sequence). This CDR3 spans 16 amino acids. CDR3 residues: CATSSPGTGLGTEAFF. CDR3 DNA: TGTGCCACCAGCAGTCCCGGGACAGGGTTGGGCACTGAAGCTTTCTTT.

This rearrangement joins TRBV29-1 to TRBJ1-2; 10 nucleotides align to TRBD1. The germline CDR1 and CDR2 sequences are SQVTM and ANQGSEA. Trimming at V came to 7 bases and at J to 8 bases, leaving 4 bases not matched to a gene. The CDR3 has 11 residues. CDR3 in amino acids: CSAGTGEGYTF. CDR3 in DNA: TGCAGCGCCGGGACAGGGGAAGGCTACACCTTC.

The genes are TRBV9 and TRBJ2-3; 9 nucleotides match TRBD1. The CDR3 extends over 15 amino acids. Germline V CDR1 and CDR2: SGDLS, YYNGEE. V shed 0 bases and J 6 bases; nucleotides not matched to a gene: 5. The CDR3 DNA sequence: TGTGCCAGCAGCGTAGTGGGACAGGGAATGGATACGCAGTATTTT. This translates into CASSVVGQGMDTQYF. Supplemented by reference TRBV9 and TRBJ2-3, the full variable domain reads DSGVTQTPKHLITATGQRVTLRCSPRSGDLSVYWYQQSLDQGLQFLIQYYNGEERAKGNILERFSAQQFPDLHSELNLSSLELGDSALYFCASSVVGQGMDTQYFGPGTRLTVL.

This rearrangement joins TRBV5-1 to TRBJ2-2; 8 bases are shared with TRBD1. The trim removed 4 bases at V and 6 bases at J, leaving 11 bases unmatched. This CDR3 spans 16 amino acids. The V gene's germline CDR1 is SGHRS and CDR2 YFSETQ. The CDR3 region is CASSRAFSQGAGELFF. The CDR3 DNA is TGCGCCAGCAGCCGGGCCTTTTCACAGGGGGCCGGGGAGCTGTTTTTT.

This clone occurred once. One end of the junction does not line up with germline, which may come from a read error. The V call is TRBV11-2, the J call TRBJ2-5; TRBD2 agrees at 10 bases. CDR1 and CDR2 (germline): SGHAT, FQNNGV. The CDR3 is 15 amino acids. CDR3 DNA sequence: TGTGCCAGCAGCCTCAATAGCGGGGGGCAAGGGACCCAGTACTTC. Amino acid sequence: CASSLNSGGQGTQYF.

The chain recombines TRBV18 with TRBJ1-2; 10 bases are a match to TRBD1. This CDR3 is 13 amino acids long. Germline lookup yields CDR1 KGHSH and CDR2 LQKENI. V was clipped by 3 bases and J by 8 bases; unmatched bases: 3. The CDR3 sequence is CASSPQTGGGYTF. The CDR3 DNA sequence: TGTGCCAGCTCACCCCAGACAGGGGGCGGCTACACCTTC.

This chain joins TRBV25-1 and TRBJ1-5, with D perhaps matching TRBD1 (5 bases). V lost 2 bases and J lost 6, with 8 bases in between. The CDR3 runs 13 residues. Per the germline V gene, CDR1 is MGHDK and CDR2 is SYGVNS. CDR3: CASSEQGLQPQHF. The CDR3 DNA reads TGTGCCAGCAGTGAACAGGGACTTCAGCCCCAGCATTTT.

The chain has TRBV11-2 and TRBJ2-3; a possible D gene is TRBD2 (6 bases). The CDR3 is 15 amino acids. The germline V gene has CDR1 SGHAT and CDR2 FQNNGV. V was cut by 8 bases and J by 2 bases, with 17 bases left in between. CDR3 loop: CASATTSSNTDTQYF. As DNA, the CDR3 is TGTGCCAGCGCCACGACTAGTTCTAACACAGATACGCAGTATTTT.

The J gene is TRBJ2-7, the V gene TRBV7-2; 7 nucleotides line up with TRBD1. Germline trimming cut 2 bases from V and 4 bases from J; bases unmatched to any gene: 5. The length of the CDR3 is 14 residues. Germline CDR1 and CDR2: SGHTA and FQGNSA. The CDR3 here is CASSLRQGGYEQYF. Written as DNA, the CDR3 is TGTGCCAGCAGCTTAAGACAGGGTGGATACGAGCAGTACTTC.

V usage is TRBV4-1 and J usage is TRBJ2-7, with D hard to call. The CDR3 is made up of 17 amino acids. Germline V CDR1 and CDR2: MGHRA, YSYEKL. Trimming removed 0 bases from V and 0 bases from J, with 15 bases in between. This CDR3 reads CASSQDTLAPSSYEQYF. Here the CDR3 DNA reads TGCGCCAGCAGCCAAGATACGTTGGCTCCTAGCTCCTACGAGCAGTACTTC.

The V call is TRBV19, the J call TRBJ2-7, with a possible D match to TRBD1 (5 bases). Deletions cut 3 bases from V and 6 bases from J, with 9 bases between. This CDR3 has 12 residues. Germline assignment: CDR1 LNHDA and CDR2 SQIVND (reference sequence). The CDR3 spells CASSIGRAEQYF. The CDR3 region has the DNA TGTGCCAGTAGTATTGGCAGGGCCGAGCAGTACTTC.

V is TRBV18 and J is TRBJ2-7; 9 bases line up with TRBD1. The germline V gene encodes CDR1 KGHSH and CDR2 LQKENI. CDR3 length equals 14 residues. With V trimmed by 4 bases and J by 3 bases, 4 bases remained unmatched. The DNA for the CDR3 is TGTGCCAGCTCACTCGACAGGGGGTTCTACGAGCAGTACTTC. Translated, it gives CASSLDRGFYEQYF.

This chain connects TRBV30 to TRBJ2-2; TRBD2 matches at 9 bases. The germline gives CDR1 GTSNPN, CDR2 SVGIG (reference sequence). The junction had 10 bases not matched to a gene; V was cut back by 6 bases and J by 5 bases. CDR3 size: 15 residues. CDR3 nucleotide sequence: TGTGCCTGTCGAGTAGCGGGAGTAGGGACCGGGGAGCTGTTTTTT. This gives the protein CACRVAGVGTGELFF.

The chain couples TRBV19 to TRBJ2-5, with 13 bases that match TRBD2. Germline CDR1 and CDR2: LNHDA and SQIVND (reference sequence). The CDR3 spans 16 residues. The V and J ends lost 4 bases and 1 base, in that order; junction bases with no gene match: 3. CDR3 in DNA: TGTGCCAGTAGTACCAGGACTAGCGGGAGCCAAGAGACCCAGTACTTC. Encoded protein: CASSTRTSGSQETQYF.

This chain links TRBV5-1 with TRBJ1-2; 7 bases fit TRBD1. The CDR3 totals 14 residues. V shed 4 bases, J shed 3 bases, and the junction held 6 bases outside the gene matches. Per germline, CDR1 SGHRS and CDR2 YFSETQ. Here the CDR3 reads CASSPGQWDYGYTF. The CDR3 DNA sequence: TGCGCCAGCAGCCCGGGACAGTGGGACTATGGCTACACCTTC.

This chain joins TRBV12-5 and TRBJ1-2; tentative D call: TRBD1 (5 bases). Between the trimmed V and J ends, which lost 6 bases and 2 bases, there was a span of 25 bases. CDR1 LGHNT and CDR2 FRNRAP come from the germline V gene. CDR3 length: 18 amino acids. The CDR3 DNA reads as TGTGCTAGTGGGCAGGACACCCCTCCATTTCAGGGAAACTATGGCTACACCTTC. It codes for CASGQDTPPFQGNYGYTF.

For this clone: The germline gene is not matched at one end of the junction; a read error may be the cause. The gene calls are TRBV5-1 and TRBJ2-7; 9 nucleotides line up with TRBD2. Germline CDR1 reads SGHRS; CDR2 reads YFSETQ. This CDR3 is built from 15 residues. CDR3 residues: CASSSMTSGSHEQYF. CDR3 DNA sequence: TGCGCCAGCAGTTCAATGACTAGCGGCTCCCACGAGCAGTACTTC.

The chain couples TRBV30 to TRBJ2-3; TRBD1 matches at 7 bases. This CDR3 has 14 residues. Unmatched junction bases numbered 5, after V lost 4 bases and J lost 1 base. Germline V lookup: CDR1 GTSNPN, CDR2 SVGIG (reference sequence). CDR3 in DNA: TGTGCCTGGACCCAGGGGGTTGGCACAGATACGCAGTATTTT. This translates into CAWTQGVGTDTQYF.

The V call is TRBV28, the J call TRBJ2-7; the match to TRBD2 covers 8 bases. V lost 7 bases and J lost 0; bases outside the gene matches: 5. Looked up from germline, CDR1 is MDHEN and CDR2 is SYDVKM. This CDR3 region has 14 residues. The DNA for the CDR3 is TGTGCCAGCATTGCGGGAGGAAGCTCCTACGAGCAGTACTTC. Translating gives CASIAGGSSYEQYF.